This passage covers 25 T cell receptor beta chains from one sample sequenced in a study of T cells expressing NK-cell markers. TCRdb re-called the 5' RACE reads and shows each CDR3 protein once, DNA omitted. The table for this sample gives about 370,000 distinct CDR3 sequences. The sequencing sample was made of blood T cells: a sorted CD56 or NKG2C T cell subset, CD4+ or CD8+ T cells, or bulk PBMC T cells (not recorded which). The source of these receptors is a woman aged 50 to 60 in good health.

V and J are TRBV19 and TRBJ1-1. The CDR3 consists of 12 residues. Germline CDR1 and CDR2: LNHDA and SQIVND (reference sequence). CDR3: CASRGQNTEAFF.

This chain links TRBV6-5 with TRBJ1-4; TCRdb designates TRBD1, a call that cannot be tested without DNA. This CDR3 comprises 16 residues. Germline-derived CDR1 and CDR2 are MNHEY and SVGAGI. CDR3 residues: CASSYFRTATNEKLFF.

This chain connects TRBV19 to TRBJ2-5; there is no DNA to check the TCRdb D call of TRBD2. The germline V gene encodes CDR1 LNHDA and CDR2 SQIVND (reference sequence). This CDR3 is 15 amino acids long. CDR3 in amino acids: CASSSSSGRFETQYF.

This rearrangement joins TRBV6-5 to TRBJ1-1; without DNA, the TCRdb call of TRBD1 cannot be checked. Germline V lookup: CDR1 MNHEY, CDR2 SVGAGI. CDR3 length: 16 residues. CDR3 in amino acids: CASSGQTRGGVVEAFF.

V and J are TRBV19 and TRBJ1-2; TCRdb returns TRBD1, unconfirmable since there is no DNA. Germline CDR1 is LNHDA and CDR2 is SQIVND (reference sequence). The CDR3 is 13 residues long. This chain's CDR3 is CASSRDSAYGYTF. The variable domain in full, with the rest retrieved from reference TRBV19 and TRBJ1-2, is DGGITQSPKYLFRKEGQNVTLSCEQNLNHDAMYWYRQDPGQGLRLIYYSQIVNDFQKGDIAEGYSVSREKKESFPLTVTSAQKNPTAFYLCASSRDSAYGYTFGSGTRLTVV.

This chain joins TRBV20-1 and TRBJ2-7; TCRdb's D call of TRBD1 is untestable without DNA. The CDR3 loop spans 15 amino acids. Germline V gene sequence: CDR1 DFQATT, CDR2 SNEGSKA (reference sequence). CDR3 loop: CSARDGGLDSYEQYF.

This chain uses TRBV2 with TRBJ2-1; TCRdb calls TRBD2, which cannot be checked without DNA. Germline assignment: CDR1 SNHLY and CDR2 FYNNEI. The CDR3 has 12 amino acids. CDR3 amino acids: CARTTSADEQFF.

The chain joins TRBV11-1 to TRBJ2-1; TCRdb outputs TRBD2, but without DNA this stays unchecked. The CDR3 is made up of 15 amino acids. The germline V gene encodes CDR1 SGHAT and CDR2 FQDESV (reference sequence). The CDR3 reads CASSPRPSGYNEQFF.

The V gene is TRBV5-1, the J gene TRBJ2-5; without DNA, the TCRdb call of TRBD1 cannot be checked. The CDR3 spans 17 residues. Germline V gene lookup returns CDR1 SGHRS and CDR2 YFSETQ. The CDR3 spells CASSLYPDRPGQETQYF.

J is TRBJ2-7 and V is TRBV6-5. CDR1 is MNHEY and CDR2 is SVGAGI in the germline V gene. This CDR3 spans 13 amino acids. The CDR3 here is CASTKGRAYEQYF.

The chain recombines TRBV7-6 with TRBJ2-5; lacking DNA, the TRBD1 call made by TCRdb goes unchecked. The CDR3 totals 18 residues. Per germline, CDR1 SGHVS and CDR2 FNYEAQ. The CDR3 loop is CASSSPFGHAGAQETQYF.

This chain links TRBV5-5 with TRBJ1-5. Germline loops: CDR1 SGHKS, CDR2 YYEKEE (reference sequence). CDR3 length equals 14 residues. The CDR3 loop reads CASSFPADGQPQHF.

V gene TRBV7-6 combines with J gene TRBJ2-3; TCRdb designates TRBD2, a call that cannot be tested without DNA. In germline, CDR1 is SGHVS, CDR2 FNYEAQ. The CDR3 loop spans 16 amino acids. The CDR3 region is CASSQSEGLETDTQYF.

The CDR3 loop is CASNPELVRPYEQYF. This sequence joins TRBV6-2 or TRBV6-3 and TRBJ2-7; TCRdb outputs TRBD2, but without DNA this stays unchecked. The germline gives CDR1 MNHEY, CDR2 SVGEGT. This CDR3 region has 15 residues.

The chain uses TRBV7-2 and TRBJ2-3; TCRdb's assignment of TRBD1 cannot be checked, as there is no DNA. This CDR3 has 15 residues. The germline V gene has CDR1 SGHTA and CDR2 FQGNSA. CDR3 protein: CASSPFFGTTDTQYF.

The V gene is TRBV27, the J gene TRBJ1-3. The germline gives CDR1 MNHEY, CDR2 SMNVEV (reference sequence). This CDR3 contains 13 residues. CDR3 in amino acids: CASSSLAGNTIYF.

The chain links TRBV12-3 or TRBV12-4 to TRBJ2-5; no DNA is available, so the TRBD1 call from TCRdb remains unchecked. The CDR3 covers 14 residues. The chain's CDR3 is CASSPPGRGETQYF.

This chain links TRBV5-1 with TRBJ2-1; the TRBD1 assignment by TCRdb is unverifiable without DNA. The length of the CDR3 is 18 residues. Germline CDR1 reads SGHRS; CDR2 reads YFSETQ. This CDR3 is CASSLDGGRSRYYNEQFF.

The genes are TRBV29-1 and TRBJ2-5. The germline V gene encodes CDR1 SQVTM and CDR2 ANQGSEA. CDR3 length: 13 amino acids. This chain's CDR3 is CSVKASFGETQYF.

The chain joins TRBV20-1 to TRBJ2-1. CDR1 is DFQATT, CDR2 SNEGSKA, per germline (reference sequence). This CDR3 is built from 14 residues. The CDR3 is CSARGNFYYNEQFF.

This chain connects TRBV19 to TRBJ1-2; lacking DNA, the TRBD1 call made by TCRdb goes unchecked. The length of the CDR3 is 14 residues. Germline loops: CDR1 LNHDA, CDR2 SQIVND (reference sequence). CDR3: CASNGRGDDYGYTF.

The genes are TRBV15 and TRBJ2-1; TCRdb returns TRBD2, unconfirmable since there is no DNA. CDR1 and CDR2 (germline): LNHNV, YYDKDF (reference sequence). This CDR3 region has 14 residues. CDR3 loop: CATSRAGGSGEQFF.

J is TRBJ1-5 and V is TRBV25-1; TCRdb's D call, TRBD1, is unchecked because there is no DNA. CDR1 is MGHDK, CDR2 SYGVNS, per germline. This CDR3 has 15 amino acids. CDR3 region: CASSESGGGNQPQHF.

The J gene is TRBJ2-2, the V gene TRBV11-2; TCRdb indicates TRBD1, and absent DNA this call remains unverified. The CDR3 extends over 17 amino acids. CDR1 and CDR2 from the germline V gene are SGHAT and FQNNGV. The CDR3 loop is CASSHPARGVRTGELFF.

This chain joins TRBV4-2 and TRBJ1-6; the TCRdb D gene call, TRBD1, has no DNA to confirm it. CDR1 and CDR2 (germline): LGHNA, YNFKEQ. This CDR3 has 14 amino acids. The CDR3 reads CASSREQGNSPLHF.